Listed below are T cell receptor beta chains from one sample, sequenced in a study of shared clonotypes between healthy human individuals. Sequenced by immunoSEQ multiplex PCR; TCRdb stores in-frame clones only, minus some. The table records 650,000 to 750,000 clones, about two thirds of them present only once. Sequenced: memory CD4+ T cells sorted from blood. The receptors were gathered from a woman younger than 45 in good health. Both conserved end residues are part of each CDR3. A D gene is named only where the DNA matches it firmly. Clone size appears in some rows only: once, few, many, or a class for an expanded clone.

clone_size,j_call,v_call,d_call,cdr3_length,cdr3_aa,cdr3_nt
-,TRBJ2-1,TRBV6-6,TRBD2,16,CASSYGTSGQYNEQFF,TGTGCCAGCAGTTACGGGACTAGCGGCCAATACAATGAGCAGTTCTTC
-,TRBJ2-2,TRBV11-2,TRBD1,18,CASSSKSLDRVNTGELFF,TGTGCCAGCAGCTCTAAGAGCCTGGACAGGGTGAACACCGGGGAGCTGTTTTTT
-,TRBJ2-7,TRBV2,TRBD1,14,CASSGRGNSYEQYF,TGTGCCAGCAGTGGCAGGGGGAACTCCTACGAGCAGTACTTC
-,TRBJ2-7,TRBV7-8,-,14,CASSLQSVGYEQYF,TGTGCCAGCAGCTTACAGTCGGTCGGATACGAGCAGTACTTC
-,TRBJ2-2,TRBV28,TRBD1,14,CASIQGALAGELFF,TGTGCCAGCATACAGGGGGCCCTTGCCGGGGAGCTGTTTTTT
-,TRBJ2-1,TRBV4-1,TRBD2,17,CASSQAVSGSRYNEQFF,TGCGCCAGCAGCCAAGCTGTTAGCGGGAGCCGGTACAATGAGCAGTTCTTC
few,TRBJ1-1,TRBV5-1,-,11,CASSLEGEAFF,TGCGCCAGCAGCTTGGAAGGGGAAGCTTTCTTT
many,TRBJ2-5,TRBV11-2,-,11,CASSNGETQYF,TGTGCCAGCAGCAATGGGGAGACCCAGTACTTC
once,TRBJ2-3,TRBV30,TRBD2,14,CAWTKAGVGDTQYF,TGTGCCTGGACCAAAGCGGGAGTAGGAGATACGCAGTATTTT
few,TRBJ2-6,TRBV27,-,19,CASSLWYRPRSPGANVLTF,TGTGCCAGCAGTTTATGGTACAGACCCCGTTCTCCTGGGGCCAACGTCCTGACTTTC
once,TRBJ2-7,TRBV28,-,12,CASSSTDYEQYF,TGTGCCAGCAGCTCGACAGACTACGAGCAGTACTTC
-,TRBJ1-2,TRBV7-3,-,15,CASSLQGGMTYGYTF,TGTGCCAGCAGCTTACAGGGAGGCATGACCTATGGCTACACCTTC
few,TRBJ2-7,TRBV10-2,-,13,CASTPGVSYEQYF,TGCGCCAGCACCCCGGGAGTTTCCTACGAGCAGTACTTC
-,TRBJ2-7,TRBV5-4,TRBD1,16,CASSLGIGTGEYEQYF,TGTGCCAGCAGCTTGGGAATAGGGACAGGTGAATACGAGCAGTACTTC
-,TRBJ2-3,TRBV6-6,TRBD2,15,CASTSTSGKPDTQYF,TGTGCCAGCACCTCGACTAGCGGGAAGCCAGATACGCAGTATTTT
few,TRBJ1-3,TRBV5-1,-,15,CASSLDRPSGNTIYF,TGCGCCAGCAGCTTGGACAGGCCCTCTGGAAACACCATATATTTT
few,TRBJ2-7,TRBV5-6,TRBD1,15,CASSSPGGASYEQYF,TGTGCCAGCAGCTCCCCAGGGGGCGCTTCCTACGAGCAGTACTTC
-,TRBJ1-5,TRBV7-2,-,16,CASSQGTVYSNQPQHF,TGTGCCAGCAGCCAAGGGACGGTCTATAGCAATCAGCCCCAGCATTTT
-,TRBJ1-4,TRBV7-6,-,14,CASSLQATNEKLFF,TGTGCCAGCAGCTTACAGGCAACTAATGAAAAACTGTTTTTT
-,TRBJ1-4,TRBV5-1,TRBD1,18,CASSRLETGRLANEKLFF,TGCGCCAGCAGTCGCCTGGAGACAGGGAGGTTAGCTAATGAAAAACTGTTTTTT
once,TRBJ1-3,TRBV18,-,14,CASSLGRDGNTIYF,TGTGCCAGCTCACTCGGAAGGGACGGAAACACCATATATTTT
-,TRBJ1-1,TRBV6-4,-,14,CASSLRGGDTEAFF,TGTGCCAGCAGTCTCCGGGGGGGGGACACTGAAGCTTTCTTT
once,TRBJ1-5,TRBV19,TRBD1,16,CASSSGGTGEGQPQHF,TGTGCCAGTTCGTCAGGGGGGACAGGGGAAGGTCAGCCCCAGCATTTT
few,TRBJ2-5,TRBV27,TRBD2,15,CASSLSVSGRETQYF,TGTGCCAGCAGTTTATCGGTTAGCGGGAGAGAGACCCAGTACTTC
-,TRBJ2-5,TRBV5-4,-,15,CASSMPLGAQETQYF,TGTGCCAGCAGCATGCCCCTCGGGGCACAAGAGACCCAGTACTTC
many,TRBJ2-2,TRBV7-6,TRBD2,15,CASSLQAGLAVELFF,TGTGCCAGCAGCCTGCAAGCGGGACTAGCGGTCGAGCTGTTTTTT
-,TRBJ2-1,TRBV6-4,-,13,CASSDSIGREQFF,TGTGCCAGCAGTGACTCGATAGGACGTGAGCAGTTCTTC
-,TRBJ1-1,TRBV6-1,-,14,CASSDLGQNTEAFF,TGTGCCAGCAGTGACCTGGGACAGAACACTGAAGCTTTCTTT
-,TRBJ1-3,TRBV7-9,TRBD1,17,CASSLFEGALSGNTIYF,TGTGCCAGCAGCTTATTTGAGGGGGCGCTCTCTGGAAACACCATATATTTT
once,TRBJ2-1,TRBV5-5,-,14,CASSLWGSYNEQFF,TGTGCCAGCAGCTTGTGGGGGTCCTACAATGAGCAGTTCTTC
-,TRBJ1-1,TRBV7-9,-,13,CASSFVRETEAFF,TGTGCCAGCAGCTTTGTGAGGGAAACTGAAGCTTTCTTT
-,TRBJ2-6,TRBV7-9,-,18,CASSLRQSTTSGANVLTF,TGTGCCAGCAGCTTGAGACAATCCACCACCTCTGGGGCCAACGTCCTGACTTTC
many,TRBJ2-4,TRBV27,TRBD1,14,CASSFLGQGNIQYF,TGTGCCAGCAGTTTCCTGGGACAGGGGAACATTCAGTACTTC
-,TRBJ2-1,TRBV28,-,13,CASRQGPSHEQFF,TGTGCCAGCAGGCAGGGACCGTCTCATGAGCAGTTCTTC
-,TRBJ2-7,TRBV7-2,-,14,CASSLVRRSSEQYF,TGTGCCAGCAGCTTAGTTAGGCGGAGTTCCGAGCAGTACTTC
few,TRBJ2-3,TRBV19,TRBD1,15,CASRHRGFDADTQYF,TGTGCCAGTCGACACAGGGGATTCGACGCAGATACGCAGTATTTT
-,TRBJ1-1,TRBV30,-,13,CAWSVLGASEAFF,TGTGCCTGGAGTGTTTTAGGGGCGAGTGAAGCTTTCTTT
-,TRBJ2-4,TRBV28,TRBD2,13,CASSFETSGIQYF,TGTGCCAGCAGTTTTGAGACTAGCGGCATTCAGTACTTC
-,TRBJ2-3,TRBV27,-,13,CASSGIMSDTQYF,TGTGCCAGCAGTGGGATTATGTCGGATACGCAGTATTTT
-,TRBJ2-7,TRBV5-1,TRBD2,15,CASSLELAGTYEQYF,TGCGCCAGCAGCTTGGAGCTAGCGGGGACCTACGAGCAGTACTTC
-,TRBJ1-4,TRBV28,-,15,CASRGPTATNEKLFF,TGTGCCAGCAGGGGACCGACCGCAACTAATGAAAAACTGTTTTTT
-,TRBJ2-7,TRBV27,-,13,CASRTTVDYEQYF,TGTGCCAGCCGGACGACAGTAGACTACGAGCAGTACTTC
-,TRBJ2-1,TRBV9,-,13,CASSVRGHDGQFF,TGTGCCAGCAGCGTTAGGGGACATGATGGGCAGTTCTTC
-,TRBJ2-7,TRBV27,-,11,CATRRGYEQYF,TGTGCGACCCGACGGGGCTACGAGCAGTACTTC
-,TRBJ2-1,TRBV15,-,13,CATSRDQDDEQFF,TGTGCCACCAGCAGAGACCAAGACGATGAGCAGTTCTTC
-,TRBJ2-7,TRBV18,TRBD2,14,CASSTKREVNEQYF,TGTGCCAGCTCAACAAAGCGGGAGGTGAATGAGCAGTACTTC
-,TRBJ2-2,TRBV19,-,15,CASIGTYQNTGELFF,TGTGCCAGTATTGGGACTTACCAGAACACCGGGGAGCTGTTTTTT
-,TRBJ1-2,TRBV6-1,TRBD1,15,CASSEATGGSDGYTF,TGTGCCAGCAGTGAAGCGACAGGGGGCTCGGATGGCTACACCTTC